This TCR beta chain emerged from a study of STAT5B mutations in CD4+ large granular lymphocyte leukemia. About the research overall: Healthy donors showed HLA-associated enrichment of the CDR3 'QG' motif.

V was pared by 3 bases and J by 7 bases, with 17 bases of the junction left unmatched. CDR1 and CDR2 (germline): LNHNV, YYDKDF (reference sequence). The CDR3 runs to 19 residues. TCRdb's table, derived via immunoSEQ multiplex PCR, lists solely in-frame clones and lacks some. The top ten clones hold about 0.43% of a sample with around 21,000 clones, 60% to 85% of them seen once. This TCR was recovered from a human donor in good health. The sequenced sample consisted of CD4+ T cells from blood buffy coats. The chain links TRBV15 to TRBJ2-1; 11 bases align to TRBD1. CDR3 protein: CATSSLRDRGKRAQNEQFF. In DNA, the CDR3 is TGTGCCACCAGCAGCCTACGGGACAGGGGGAAGCGGGCACAAAATGAGCAGTTCTTC.